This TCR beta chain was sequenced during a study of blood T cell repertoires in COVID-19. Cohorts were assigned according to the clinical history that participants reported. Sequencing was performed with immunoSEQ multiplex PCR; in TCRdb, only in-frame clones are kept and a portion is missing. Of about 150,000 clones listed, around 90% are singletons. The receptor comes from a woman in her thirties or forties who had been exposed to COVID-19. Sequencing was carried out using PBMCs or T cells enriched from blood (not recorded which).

CDR3 coding DNA: TGTGCCAGCAGCTTGGCGACTTTCTCTGGAAACACCATATATTTT. Translation: CASSLATFSGNTIYF. The chain joins TRBV5-4 to TRBJ1-3; D gene unclear. The germline CDR1 and CDR2 sequences are SGHNT and YYREEE (reference sequence). The CDR3 is made up of 15 amino acids. Trimming cost V 0 bases and J 0 bases, with 7 bases left between them.